A single sample is the source of the 6 T cell receptor beta chains below, sequenced in a study of T cells in Graves' hyperthyroidism and ophthalmopathy. Amplified TCR beta CDR3 regions came from RNA transcripts. In the first-round RT-PCR of the TCR CDR3, the HTBI primer set was used. Via MiXCR, TCRdb re-called the multiplex PCR reads, giving one row per CDR3 protein. The sample records under 350,000 distinct CDR3 sequences, about a sixth being singletons. The specimen sequenced was blood. These TCRs come from a woman aged 55-70 years with Graves' ophthalmopathy.

The gene calls are TRBV4-2 and TRBJ2-3, with 8 bases aligning to TRBD2. This CDR3 has 15 residues. The germline V gene encodes CDR1 LGHNA and CDR2 YNFKEQ. J gave up 2 bases and V 4 bases, and 5 bases lay outside the gene matches. CDR3 protein: CASSRGSGDTDTQYF. CDR3 DNA: TGTGCCAGCAGCCGAGGTAGCGGGGACACAGATACGCAGTATTTT.

On this clonotype itself: With a much larger clone just one base away, this may be a read error. The CDR3 region is CASTSLGREGYEQYF. The CDR3 DNA sequence: TGTGCCAGCACCTCACTGGGGCGGGAGGGGTATGAGCAGTACTTC. J is TRBJ2-7 and V is TRBV27, with 9 bases fitting TRBD2. After removal of 7 bases from V and 7 bases from J, the junction contained 14 bases not matched to a gene. This CDR3 is built from 15 residues. Germline CDR1 and CDR2: MNHEY and SMNVEV (reference sequence).

This clonotype has a handful of counts. The genes are TRBV2 and TRBJ1-2; TRBD1 matches at 7 bases. The CDR3 contains 14 residues. Germline V gene lookup returns CDR1 SNHLY and CDR2 FYNNEI. Losses at the gene ends were 5 bases for V and 3 bases for J; bases not matched to a gene: 6. CDR3 sequence reads: CASSRDRAHYGYTF. CDR3 in DNA: TGTGCCAGCAGTAGAGACAGGGCTCACTATGGCTACACCTTC.

In the case of this clonotype: A read error may account for a junction end that differs from germline. V is TRBV6-2 or TRBV6-3 and J is TRBJ2-7; D ambiguous. In germline, CDR1 is MNHEY, CDR2 SVGEGT. This CDR3 region has 12 residues. CDR3 amino acids: CASSYPSREQCF. CDR3 sequence (DNA): TGTGCCAGCAGTTACCCAAGCCGCGAGCAGTGCTTC.

Many counts were recorded for this clonotype. CDR3 bases: TGCGGGGGGATTTTCCTGGGGGAGCTGTTTTTT. It codes for CGGIFLGELFF. The chain recombines TRBV20-1 with TRBJ2-2; maybe TRBD2 (6 bases). This CDR3 is 11 amino acids long. The germline V gene encodes CDR1 DFQATT and CDR2 SNEGSKA (reference sequence).

The table lists this clonotype with a few counts. At one end the junction does not follow the germline gene, possibly because of a read error. V usage is TRBV2 and J usage is TRBJ2-5; 8 nucleotides match TRBD1. There are 13 residues in the CDR3. Germline lookup yields CDR1 SNHLY and CDR2 FYNNEI. This CDR3 reads CASNEQGEETQYF. DNA for the CDR3: TGTGCCAGCAATGAACAGGGGGAAGAGACCCAGTACTTC.